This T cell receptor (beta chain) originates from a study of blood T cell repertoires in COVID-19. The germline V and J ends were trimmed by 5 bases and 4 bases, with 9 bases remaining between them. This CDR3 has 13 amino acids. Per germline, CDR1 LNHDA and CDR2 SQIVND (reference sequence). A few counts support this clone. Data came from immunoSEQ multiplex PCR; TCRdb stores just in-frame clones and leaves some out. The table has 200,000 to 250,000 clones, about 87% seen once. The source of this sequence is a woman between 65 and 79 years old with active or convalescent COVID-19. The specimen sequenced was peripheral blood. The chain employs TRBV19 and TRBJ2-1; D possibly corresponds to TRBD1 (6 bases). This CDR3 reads CASSVQGYNEQFF. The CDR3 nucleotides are TGTGCCAGTAGTGTTCAGGGGTACAATGAGCAGTTCTTC.